These 28 T cell receptor beta chains came from one sample sequenced in a study of blood T cells in healthy people across ages. A J-beta primer mix and a sample-barcoded 5' primer were used in a second PCR of roughly 7 to 12 cycles. TCRdb re-called the 5' RACE reads through MiXCR, storing one row per CDR3 protein. This table has hundreds of thousands of distinct CDR3 sequences, just over 55% appearing once. Sequenced material: blood. The receptors were gathered from a man in his forties in good health.

The V gene is TRBV24-1, the J gene TRBJ2-3; D is perhaps TRBD2 (6 bases). Trimming left V 9 bases short and J 2 bases short, with 11 bases between. This CDR3 spans 13 amino acids. CDR1 is KGHDR and CDR2 is SFDVKD in the germline V gene. Written as DNA, the CDR3 is TGTGCCACCGGGCGCGGGGACACAGATACGCAGTATTTT. It codes for CATGRGDTDTQYF.

The chain uses TRBV4-1 and TRBJ1-1; perhaps TRBD1 as D (5 bases). There are 16 residues in the CDR3. Trimming took 4 bases from V and 0 from J, leaving 15 bases between them. Looked up from germline, CDR1 is MGHRA and CDR2 is YSYEKL. CDR3 DNA sequence: TGCGCCAGCAGCCCAGACAGTGTCATGATGAACACTGAAGCTTTCTTT. It is translated as CASSPDSVMMNTEAFF.

The CDR3 nucleotides read TGTGCCAGCAGTTTAGCGCCCCGGGTTCAGCCCCAGCATTTT. Its translation is CASSLAPRVQPQHF. The chain uses TRBV12-3 or TRBV12-4 and TRBJ1-5; D is unclear. The CDR3 loop spans 14 amino acids. V lost 0 bases and J lost 6, with 9 bases in between.

The chain recombines TRBV18 with TRBJ1-4; D may be TRBD1 (5 bases). The CDR3 contains 16 residues. The germline CDR1 and CDR2 sequences are KGHSH and LQKENI. V was clipped by 5 bases and J by 0 bases, with 13 bases between them. The CDR3 sequence is CASSIPGPATNEKLFF. For the CDR3, the DNA is TGTGCCAGCTCAATCCCAGGGCCTGCAACTAATGAAAAACTGTTTTTT. Combining the CDR3 with reference TRBV18 and TRBJ1-4 gives the whole variable domain NAGVMQNPRHLVRRRGQEARLRCSPMKGHSHVYWYRQLPEEGLKFMVYLQKENIIDESGMPKERFSAEFPKEGPSILRIQQVVRGDSAAYFCASSIPGPATNEKLFFGSGTQLSVL.

The CDR3 loop reads CASSWQLAGGPATQYF. The CDR3 DNA reads TGTGCCAGCAGTTGGCAACTAGCGGGAGGGCCAGCGACCCAGTACTTC. V usage is TRBV27 and J usage is TRBJ2-5, with 13 bases matching TRBD2. Losses at the gene ends were 4 bases for V and 7 bases for J; bases not matched to a gene: 9. CDR3 length: 16 amino acids. CDR1 is MNHEY and CDR2 is SMNVEV in the germline V gene (reference sequence).

The V and J genes are TRBV12-3 or TRBV12-4 and TRBJ1-2, with 7 bases identical to TRBD1. The CDR3 sequence is 16 residues long. Unmatched junction bases numbered 15, after V lost 7 bases and J lost 4 bases. CDR3: CASNPGGTPLRYGYTF. The CDR3 DNA reads as TGTGCCAGCAACCCAGGGGGGACACCCCTTCGCTATGGCTACACCTTC.

The gene calls are TRBV27 and TRBJ2-7, with TRBD1 as a possible D gene (6 bases). Deletions cut 3 bases from V and 4 bases from J, with 13 bases between. The CDR3 has 14 residues. CDR1 MNHEY and CDR2 SMNVEV come from the germline V gene (reference sequence). CDR3 in DNA: TGTGCCAGCAGTTTTTCAGACAGGACATACGAGCAGTACTTC. Translated, it gives CASSFSDRTYEQYF.

The chain couples TRBV5-1 to TRBJ2-3; TRBD2 matches 14 bases. The V segment lost 3 bases and the J segment 5 bases; nucleotides outside the gene matches: 8. CDR3 length: 17 amino acids. The V gene's germline CDR1 is SGHRS and CDR2 YFSETQ. The CDR3 sequence is CASSSGTSGRNLDTQYF. The DNA for the CDR3 is TGCGCCAGCAGCTCTGGGACTAGCGGGAGAAACCTAGATACGCAGTATTTT.

The rearrangement uses TRBV10-2 and TRBJ1-2; possibly TRBD1 for D (5 bases). V lost 2 bases and J lost 8, with 12 bases in between. The CDR3 is 13 residues long. The germline gives CDR1 WSHSY, CDR2 SAAADI. The CDR3: CASSEQGTGGYTF. In DNA, the CDR3 is TGCGCCAGCAGTGAGCAGGGTACGGGCGGCTACACCTTC.

There are a few counts of this clonotype. The rearrangement joins TRBV29-1 to TRBJ1-2; no clear D. V shed 6 bases and J shed 3 bases, with 14 bases lying between them. CDR1 is SQVTM, CDR2 ANQGSEA, per germline. This CDR3 comprises 13 residues. CDR3 protein: CSVWVGSDYGYTF. Written as DNA, the CDR3 is TGCAGCGTCTGGGTAGGTTCGGACTATGGCTACACCTTC.

This clonotype was seen more than once but under ten times. The chain recombines TRBV20-1 with TRBJ2-1; D tentatively fits TRBD1 or TRBD2 (5 bases each). V was trimmed by 5 bases and J by 0 bases, leaving 17 bases between them. Germline CDR1 and CDR2: DFQATT and SNEGSKA (reference sequence). The CDR3 sequence is 16 residues long. CDR3 amino acids: CSAQEARGFSYNEQFF. The CDR3 bases are TGCAGTGCTCAGGAGGCTAGGGGATTCTCCTACAATGAGCAGTTCTTC.

V and J are TRBV27 and TRBJ2-1, with TRBD2 identical over 7 bases. The germline gives CDR1 MNHEY, CDR2 SMNVEV (reference sequence). This CDR3 region has 15 residues. Trimming at V came to 8 bases and at J to 7 bases, leaving 14 bases not matched to a gene. The CDR3 region has the DNA TGTGCCAGCCAATGGCGGGAGTCGGGAAGGAATGAGCAGTTCTTC. Its protein is CASQWRESGRNEQFF.

Only a few counts were recorded for this clonotype. The gene calls are TRBV9 and TRBJ2-3; D is unclear. Germline CDR1 reads SGDLS; CDR2 reads YYNGEE. This CDR3 is built from 13 residues. V dropped 4 bases and J dropped 4 bases, with 10 bases sitting between them. CDR3 nucleotides: TGTGCCAGCAGCCGTGCTTTTGCAGATACGCAGTATTTT. Amino acids: CASSRAFADTQYF.

This clonotype was counted a few times. The V gene is TRBV13, the J gene TRBJ2-4; D perhaps matches TRBD2 (7 bases). The CDR3 runs to 15 residues. Trimming removed 0 bases from V and 6 bases from J, with 12 bases in between. CDR1 and CDR2 from the germline V gene are PRHDT and FYEKMQ (reference sequence). The CDR3 DNA sequence: TGTGCCAGCAGCTTAGGGTCGGGGGGCATAAACATTCAGTACTTC. Translated, it gives CASSLGSGGINIQYF.

This chain links TRBV6-6 with TRBJ2-4; D is unclear. With the DNA end fitting TRBJ2-7 better, the J assignment may be wrong. Germline loops: CDR1 MNHNY, CDR2 SVGAGI (reference sequence). This CDR3 has 13 amino acids. Here the CDR3 DNA reads TGTGCCAGCAGTTACTCGATCCAGAACGAGCAGTACTTC. This translates into CASSYSIQNEQYF.

This rearrangement joins TRBV5-1 to TRBJ2-5, with 8 bases matching TRBD2. CDR1 and CDR2 from the germline V gene are SGHRS and YFSETQ. V was clipped by 6 bases and J by 5 bases; unmatched bases: 15. The CDR3 has 16 amino acids. The CDR3 here is CASKNTRGGAQETQYF. DNA of the CDR3: TGCGCCAGCAAGAACACCCGGGGGGGGGCACAGGAGACCCAGTACTTC. The whole variable domain, remainder taken from reference TRBV5-1 and TRBJ2-5, is KAGVTQTPRYLIKTRGQQVTLSCSPISGHRSVSWYQQTPGQGLQFLFEYFSETQRNKGNFPGRFSGRQFSNSRSEMNVSTLELGDSALYLCASKNTRGGAQETQYFGPGTRLLVL.

The genes are TRBV7-2 and TRBJ2-5; 11 nucleotides agree with TRBD1. The J segment lost 5 bases and the V segment lost 5 bases, leaving 7 bases of the junction unmatched. The CDR3 consists of 15 residues. Germline CDR1 is SGHTA and CDR2 is FQGNSA. The CDR3 is CASSLRDRGAETQYF. For the CDR3, the DNA is TGTGCCAGCAGCCTCCGGGACAGGGGGGCGGAGACCCAGTACTTC.

V usage is TRBV7-2 and J usage is TRBJ1-1; D call uncertain. The CDR3 totals 13 residues. V was trimmed by 7 bases and J by 6 bases, leaving 15 bases between them. In germline, CDR1 is SGHTA, CDR2 FQGNSA. The DNA of the CDR3 is TGTGCCAGCACCATCTCGGAAGTAGCTGAAGCTTTCTTT. This gives the protein CASTISEVAEAFF.

This clonotype was detected only a few times. This chain joins TRBV7-9 and TRBJ1-2; D is possibly TRBD1 (6 bases). Per the germline V gene, CDR1 is SEHNR and CDR2 is FQNEAQ (reference sequence). The germline V and J ends were trimmed by 5 bases and 4 bases, with 20 bases remaining between them. The length of the CDR3 is 16 residues. CDR3 in DNA: TGTGCCAGCAGCCACATAGATAAAGGGACATCCTATGGCTACACCTTC. It specifies CASSHIDKGTSYGYTF.

The chain carries TRBV3-1 and TRBJ2-1; D possibly matches TRBD1 or TRBD2 (5 bases each). Per germline, CDR1 LGHDT and CDR2 YNNKEL (reference sequence). The V gene lost 1 base and the J gene lost 3 bases, with 13 bases spanning the gap. The CDR3 length is 16 residues. The CDR3 region is CASSQGGTALYNEQFF. CDR3 coding DNA: TGTGCCAGCAGCCAAGGGGGGACCGCCCTCTACAATGAGCAGTTCTTC.

The chain couples TRBV29-1 to TRBJ1-2; no definite D call. Trimming removed 1 base at V and 4 bases at J, with 7 bases between. CDR3 length: 12 amino acids. Germline lookup yields CDR1 SQVTM and CDR2 ANQGSEA. CDR3 amino acids: CSVEVRFYGYTF. The CDR3 DNA reads as TGCAGCGTTGAAGTTAGGTTCTATGGCTACACCTTC. The variable domain in full, with the rest retrieved from reference TRBV29-1 and TRBJ1-2, is SAVISQKPSRDICQRGTSLTIQCQVDSQVTMMFWYRQQPGQSLTLIATANQGSEATYESGFVIDKFPISRPNLTFSTLTVSNMSPEDSSIYLCSVEVRFYGYTFGSGTRLTVV.

The chain carries TRBV7-9 and TRBJ2-1; possibly TRBD2 for D (6 bases). There are 17 residues in the CDR3. The germline V gene encodes CDR1 SEHNR and CDR2 FQNEAQ (reference sequence). Trimming removed 5 bases at V and 2 bases at J, with 19 bases between. In DNA, the CDR3 is TGTGCCAGCAGCGGGGTTCGAGGCGGGGATCCCTACAATGAGCAGTTCTTC. This sequence encodes CASSGVRGGDPYNEQFF.

This clonotype has ten or more counts. V gene TRBV27 combines with J gene TRBJ2-7; D is possibly TRBD1 or TRBD2 (5 bases each). This CDR3 contains 12 residues. V lost 0 bases to trimming and J lost 6 bases, with 6 bases between them. Looked up from germline, CDR1 is MNHEY and CDR2 is SMNVEV (reference sequence). The CDR3 nucleotides are TGTGCCAGCAGTTTATCGGGACGCGAGCAGTACTTC. Residues: CASSLSGREQYF.

The J gene is TRBJ2-1, the V gene TRBV2; D gene unclear. V lost 3 bases, J lost 15 bases, and 15 bases lay in between. The germline V gene has CDR1 SNHLY and CDR2 FYNNEI. This CDR3 spans 12 amino acids. CDR3 amino acids: CASSDGFRSMFF. The CDR3 coding sequence is TGTGCCAGCAGTGACGGGTTCAGGTCTATGTTCTTC.

This rearrangement joins TRBV29-1 to TRBJ2-5; D tentatively reads TRBD1 or TRBD2 (7 bases each). The CDR3 sequence is 12 residues long. Germline V gene sequence: CDR1 SQVTM, CDR2 ANQGSEA. V was cut by 7 bases and J by 11 bases, with 20 bases left in between. The CDR3: CSGGEGAREQYF. CDR3 bases: TGCAGCGGGGGGGAGGGGGCTCGTGAGCAGTACTTC.

The chain uses TRBV12-3 or TRBV12-4 and TRBJ2-2, with D unresolved. CDR3 length equals 14 residues. V shed 1 base and J shed 6 bases, with 9 bases lying between them. The CDR3 sequence is CASSLVGVAGELFF. CDR3 DNA: TGTGCCAGCAGTTTAGTTGGTGTGGCCGGGGAGCTGTTTTTT.

The chain combines TRBV12-3 or TRBV12-4 with TRBJ1-5, with D unclear. V lost 4 bases, J lost 4 bases, and 11 bases lay in between. The CDR3 sequence is 14 residues long. Written as DNA, the CDR3 is TGTGCCAGCAGTTCAGCCAGAGATAATCAGCCCCAGCATTTT. Translated: CASSSARDNQPQHF.

This clonotype was seen only a few times. V gene TRBV20-1 combines with J gene TRBJ1-4; tentative D call: TRBD1 (6 bases). CDR1 is DFQATT, CDR2 SNEGSKA, per germline (reference sequence). Trimming stripped 2 bases from V and 4 bases from J, with 8 bases between. The CDR3 consists of 13 residues. CDR3 in DNA: TGCAGTGCTAGAACAGGGAATAATGAAAAACTGTTTTTT. It translates to CSARTGNNEKLFF.